This section outlines one T cell receptor beta chain sequence together with its context. Its antigen remains undetermined. Nothing much larger sits one base from this clone, and base qualities are not available. Cut back by 4 bases and 1 base, the V and J ends lie 9 bases apart. The CDR3, from cysteine to phenylalanine, totals 14 residues. Of all the DNA, just the CDR3 is kept, 42 bases in frame from base 1. This entry comes from a study (dated by TCRdb to between 2015 and 2016). Context from the whole study: The study tested whether tumor-infiltrating Tregs in breast cancer are recruited from blood Tregs or converted in situ from other CD4+ T cell subsets. Study-wide findings and limitations: The greatest overlap of tumor-infiltrating Treg TCR alpha and beta sequences was with tumor naive CD4+ T cells, followed next by blood naive CD4+ T cells. The validation in the larger cohort was limited to a single TCR beta V-J rearrangement instead of whole repertoires. In terms of TCR gene usage, tumor memory CD4+ T cells clustered together with blood and lymph node memory CD4+ cells, as well as with lymph node naive CD4+ cells.

Full-length TCR variable regions were amplified by 5' RACE PCR using constant-region reverse primers, and then by semi-nested PCR using Nested Universal Primer A. Using the ReliaPrep RNA Cell Miniprep System, total RNA was extracted, and the SMARTer RACE 5'/3' Kit was then used to reverse transcribe the RNA into 5'RACE-ready cDNA. Multiplex adaptors were used to barcode full-length TCR alpha and beta libraries, and the barcoded libraries were sequenced on an Illumina MiSeq. The paper's data handling went like this. For each of nine subset-tissue groups, sequencing data from the five patients were pooled, and the groups were then compared using unsupervised clustering of TCR gene usage. The Morisita-Horn index was used to calculate repertoire similarity, with shared sequences weighted by how much each contributed to each repertoire. Using fastp trimming at Q25 and MiXCR clonotype assembly, TCRdb reanalyzed the public sequencing data and kept in-frame beta chains. Identical CDR3 proteins give one entry, which carries the most common genes and DNA. The V and J calls were not made by the authors but by TCRdb's processing. This sample comprises around 55,000 distinct CDR3 sequences, roughly 20% of them detected only once. Under 3.5% of the sample is held by the ten biggest clonotypes.

CD4+CD25+CD127-/low cells were isolated as Tregs. Tregs, naive and memory CD4+ T cells from tumor, blood and ipsilateral draining lymph nodes of five breast cancer patients underwent full-length TCR alpha and beta sequencing. Tumor tissue, along with lymph nodes from ipsilateral axillary dissection, was perfused with PBS, minced, and then digested using collagenase I and hyaluronidase. A purity exceeding 90% was confirmed by FACS for the sorted cell populations. Sequencing input: tumor-infiltrating Tregs sorted from the breast tumor. This clonotype was sampled from a female donor with breast cancer. The rearrangement joined TRBV12-3 or TRBV12-4 to TRBJ2-3; the D segment cannot be called with confidence. This receptor has the CDR3 CASSSTQGTDTQYF. Here is the DNA: TGTGCCAGCAGTTCCACCCAAGGCACAGATACGCAGTATTTT.